The T cell receptor beta chain under discussion was sequenced for a study of Ad26.COV2.S vaccination and SARS-CoV-2 variants (dated by TCRdb to about 2021). Background for the entire study: Donors in the vaccine arm were drawn from COV1001, a multicentre, randomized, double-blind, placebo-controlled phase I-IIa trial testing Ad26.COV2.S in healthy adults. Ad26.COV2.S was administered intramuscularly at a dose of 5x10^10 or 1x10^11 viral particles, either as one shot or as two shots given 56 days apart. TCRbeta repertoire sequencing was used to assess the specificity and breadth of SARS-CoV-2-reactive T cell receptors after Ad26.COV2.S vaccination. The TCR-sequenced set comprised around 30 samples: around 20 Ad26.COV2.S vaccine recipients, 5 placebo recipients and 8 SARS-CoV-2 convalescent individuals. Participants in the trial were split at random into five groups of five each, receiving low-dose or high-dose Ad26.COV2.S once or twice, or else placebo on both occasions. Investigators did not know the trial group allocation while performing experiments and assessing outcomes. Beyond this particular receptor, the publication reports: Comparable non-spike TCR breadth was observed between vaccine and placebo recipients, consistent with only spike being contained in the vaccine. Higher spike-specific TCR breadth was observed in Ad26.COV2.S recipients than in placebo recipients (P = 0.0014). Substantial breadth of spike-specific CD8+ and CD4+ T cell responses was reported after vaccination. The study lacked the statistical power to compare responses across vaccine doses or regimens. According to the authors, total T cell responses may have been underestimated by the TCR breadth and depth analyses.

The CDR3 sequence holds 16 residues, the cysteine and phenylalanine included. The retained sequence is limited to the CDR3, 48 bases, with the frame set at the first base. CDR1 and CDR2, looked up from the germline V gene (reference sequence), are SGHKS and YYEKEE. V drops 0 bases and J drops 2 bases, leaving 14 bases in between. On this clone itself: Its antigen is unknown. Base qualities were left out, and no much larger clone turns up one base away.

TCRbeta CDR3 regions were sequenced with the immunoSEQ Assay. After extraction, genomic DNA underwent amplification by bias-controlled multiplex PCR, followed by high-throughput sequencing. The paper's processing steps were these. To quantify the absolute abundance of every unique TCRbeta CDR3 region, sequences were collapsed and filtered. T cell fraction was estimated by normalizing TCRbeta template counts to usable DNA, with usable DNA measured through amplification of reference genes found in all nucleated cells. Repertoire TCRs were annotated as SARS-CoV-2-specific when V gene, CDR3 amino acid sequence and J gene were exactly matched to a known reactive TCR set. The reference SARS-CoV-2 TCR set came from MIRA and was filtered for enrichment in COVID-19-positive ImmuneCODE repertoires, removing public or cross-reactive TCRs. Using the MIRA antigens, annotated TCRs were further analysed by specific ORF or by position within an ORF. Breadth was defined as annotated unique rearrangements over total unique productive rearrangements; depth was the summed frequency of those rearrangements. TCR breadth was compared between groups using two-sided Wilcoxon rank-sum tests. Drawn from immuneACCESS, this table holds only the in-frame rearrangements with V and J called that TCRdb kept. Clones are partly lost; checked studies trace under half to an unresolved V gene and leave the rest unexplained. V, J and clone size are taken as reported in that table, and D and trimming were inferred from the DNA itself. Across this sample there are around 450,000 clones, with approximately 90% seen only once. Approximately 1.7% of the sample comes from the top ten.

Sample treatment or condition, as interpreted from the label and publication: around 19 received Ad26.COV2.S at low or high dose, single or two shots; five or six received placebo; per-sample allocation not given. Repertoires of vaccine and placebo recipients were sequenced from samples taken on day 63 after the first injection. Cohort 1b enrolled 25 or so adults aged 18-55 years at a single site in Boston, USA, between 29 July and 7 August 2020. Ad26.COV2.S consisted of a replication-incompetent adenovirus type 26 vector by which a prefusion-stabilized SARS-CoV-2 spike protein from the original Wuhan strain was expressed.

Sequenced material: peripheral blood, taken in a trial of Ad26.COV2.S vaccine versus placebo. The sequence derives from a person aged 18 to 59 who received the Ad26.COV2.S COVID-19 vaccine or a placebo. The sequence joins TRBV5-5 to TRBJ1-1; no confident D gene assignment can be made. The DNA is as follows: TGTGCCAGCAGCTTGGCCGCAGCAGACCGAAACACTGAAGCTTTCTTT. The resulting protein is CASSLAAADRNTEAFF.